This TCR beta chain came from a study of T-cell reconstitution after alpha-beta-depleted transplantation in children. V was clipped by 7 bases and J by 0 bases, with 10 bases between them. CDR1 is MDHEN and CDR2 is SYDVKM in the germline V gene. This CDR3 comprises 15 residues. Unique molecular identifiers were incorporated when the TCRbeta library was constructed. TCRdb re-analysed the PCR reads in MiXCR, keeping a single row per CDR3 protein. The table shows a few hundred thousand distinct CDR3 sequences, with under 13% occurring only once. The V gene is TRBV28, the J gene TRBJ2-6, with D perhaps TRBD2 (5 bases). The sequence came from a human donor who donated a stem cell graft to a child with acute myeloid leukemia. The sample here was PBMCs from the stem cell graft donor, taken from the stem cell graft. The CDR3 region has the DNA TGTGCCAGCAAAGGAGGAATCTCTGGGGCCAACGTCCTGACTTTC. It specifies CASKGGISGANVLTF.